Below, 29 T cell receptor beta chains from the same sample are listed, as sequenced in a study of spatial heterogeneity in lung cancer. TCRdb re-analysed the 5' RACE reads in MiXCR, keeping a single row per CDR3 protein. This sample has 400 to 500 distinct CDR3 sequences, with more than 9% found just once. Their antigen targets remain unknown. Time point specified: sample taken at primary tumor resection. Study findings and constraints: Tumor mutation counts were tracked by expanded intratumoral alpha and beta TCR counts.

The material sequenced was lung tumor tissue, taken at surgery. These receptors were taken from a male donor with early-stage non-small cell lung cancer.

This clonotype was seen only a few times. This beta chain came through as a stray read in a library set up for alpha chains, and its size says little. The chain carries TRBV24-1 and TRBJ1-6; 10 bases are shared with TRBD1. Per germline, CDR1 KGHDR and CDR2 SFDVKD. After removal of 7 bases from V and 8 bases from J, the junction contained 4 bases not matched to a gene. This CDR3 region has 14 residues. CDR3 bases: TGTGCCACCAGAGGGACAGGGGATGATTCACCCCTCCACTTT. This translates into CATRGTGDDSPLHF.

Regarding this clonotype: Found in a library prepared for alpha chains, this beta chain is an off-target read, and its abundance has little meaning. The chain employs TRBV5-1 and TRBJ1-2, with D unresolved. Per germline, CDR1 SGHRS and CDR2 YFSETQ. This CDR3 spans 16 amino acids. The V end lost 0 bases, the J end lost 4 bases, and 16 bases lay between the germline ends. CDR3 protein: CASSLDKALHPYGYTF. The CDR3 DNA follows: TGCGCCAGCAGCTTGGACAAGGCCCTTCACCCCTATGGCTACACCTTC. Variable domain in full (rest from reference TRBV5-1 and TRBJ1-2): KAGVTQTPRYLIKTRGQQVTLSCSPISGHRSVSWYQQTPGQGLQFLFEYFSETQRNKGNFPGRFSGRQFSNSRSEMNVSTLELGDSALYLCASSLDKALHPYGYTFGSGTRLTVV.

This clonotype is judged medium-sized. This beta chain is a stray sequence in a library constructed for alpha chains; its clone size is not meaningful. The chain is built from TRBV4-2 and TRBJ1-4; 7 bases match TRBD1. The CDR3 loop spans 15 amino acids. The germline V gene has CDR1 LGHNA and CDR2 YNFKEQ. V lost 0 bases, J lost 7 bases, and 5 bases stayed unmatched. The CDR3 DNA follows: TGTGCCAGCAGCCAAGATGGGACAGAAGGTGAAAAACTGTTTTTT. It is translated as CASSQDGTEGEKLFF.

This clonotype was counted only a few times. With the library built for alpha chains, this beta chain is off target and its frequency is not meaningful. The V and J genes are TRBV21-1 and TRBJ1-5; no check of the table's D call, TRBD1, against the DNA was made. TRBV21-1 is flagged as a pseudogene. CDR3 length: 17 residues. Here the CDR3 reads CARFIDRDRYSNQPQHF. The DNA of the CDR3 is TGTGCCAGGTTTATCGATCGGGACAGATATAGCAATCAGCCCCAGCATTTT.

Concerning this clonotype itself: As an off-target read in a library built for alpha chains, this beta chain has a frequency of little significance. The chain recombines TRBV6-5 with TRBJ2-2; possible D gene TRBD2, 6 bases. This CDR3 has 16 residues. CDR1 is MNHEY and CDR2 is SVGAGI in the germline V gene. V lost 5 bases, J lost 5 bases, and 18 bases lay in between. CDR3 loop: CASSDLPPGVTGELFF. The CDR3 DNA follows: TGTGCCAGCAGTGACCTCCCCCCGGGGGTAACCGGGGAGCTGTTTTTT.

Judged by abundance, this clonotype is medium-sized. This beta chain is an off-target read within a library intended for alpha chains, so its frequency means little. The chain joins TRBV3-1 to TRBJ2-1, with TRBD2 matching 8 bases. This CDR3 comprises 16 residues. CDR1 and CDR2 (germline): LGHDT, YNNKEL (reference sequence). Losses at the gene ends were 0 bases for V and 8 bases for J; bases not matched to a gene: 9. CDR3 sequence reads: CASSQDPSGLDDEQFF. The CDR3 coding sequence is TGTGCCAGCAGCCAAGACCCTAGCGGGCTGGACGATGAGCAGTTCTTC.

This clonotype is judged medium-sized. This beta chain is an unintended read in a library built for alpha chains; its size means little. The rearrangement uses TRBV10-3 and TRBJ1-2; TRBD1 is a possible D gene (5 bases). This CDR3 region has 13 residues. Trimming removed 0 bases at V and 6 bases at J, with 8 bases between. Germline V gives CDR1 ENHRY, CDR2 SYGVKD. CDR3 in amino acids: CAISESGGDGYTF. The DNA for the CDR3 is TGTGCCATCAGTGAGTCGGGAGGGGATGGCTACACCTTC.

By share of the sample, this clonotype is medium-sized. This beta chain is an unintended read in a library built for alpha chains; its size means little. The CDR3 sequence is CSATRSGVYSYNEQFF. The CDR3 bases are TGCAGTGCCACTCGGTCGGGAGTTTACTCCTACAATGAGCAGTTCTTC. The chain carries TRBV20-1 and TRBJ2-1, with D perhaps TRBD2 (6 bases). Germline V gene data show CDR1 as DFQATT and CDR2 as SNEGSKA (reference sequence). Between the trimmed V and J ends, which lost 6 bases and 0 bases, there was a span of 18 bases. The CDR3 covers 16 residues.

This clonotype has only a few counts. Found in a library prepared for alpha chains, this beta chain is an off-target read, and its abundance has little meaning. The J gene is TRBJ2-3, the V gene TRBV27; 8 bases are a match to TRBD2. CDR1 is MNHEY, CDR2 SMNVEV, per germline (reference sequence). J gave up 2 bases and V 6 bases, and 10 bases lay outside the gene matches. CDR3 size: 16 residues. CDR3: CASSPSQTSDTDTQYF. The CDR3 nucleotides read TGTGCCAGCAGCCCCTCCCAGACTAGCGACACAGATACGCAGTATTTT.

In its sample, this clonotype was seen a few times. This beta chain turned up in a library designed for alpha chains; as an off-target read, its abundance says little. CDR3 bases: TGTGCCAGTAGTGATGGCGGGTGGAGCAATCAGCCCCAGCATTTT. This gives the protein CASSDGGWSNQPQHF. This sequence joins TRBV19 and TRBJ1-5; no clear D gene. Germline CDR1 reads LNHDA; CDR2 reads SQIVND (reference sequence). This CDR3 is 15 amino acids long. Trimming pared 5 bases from V and 1 base from J, leaving 12 bases between.

This clonotype is medium-sized (0.01 to 0.1%) within its sample. This beta chain was picked up by a library intended for alpha chains and is off target, so its count carries little meaning. The gene calls are TRBV28 and TRBJ1-3; D remains unclear. The CDR3 has 16 amino acids. Trimming pared 2 bases from V and 1 base from J, leaving 12 bases between. Germline V gives CDR1 MDHEN, CDR2 SYDVKM. The CDR3 nucleotides are TGTGCCAGCAGTTTAGGACTGTTAGCATCTGGAAACACCATATATTTT. Amino acids: CASSLGLLASGNTIYF.

Concerning this clonotype: For a library built for alpha chains, this beta chain is a stray read; little rests on its size. The chain employs TRBV20-1 and TRBJ2-5; possibly TRBD1 for D (7 bases). Germline CDR1 and CDR2: DFQATT and SNEGSKA (reference sequence). The CDR3 has 14 residues. V was trimmed by 3 bases and J by 1 base, leaving 12 bases between them. DNA for the CDR3: TGCAGTGCTAGGCGGGACAGACTCCAAGAGACCCAGTACTTC. Translation: CSARRDRLQETQYF.

To note about this clonotype: This beta chain is an off-target read within a library intended for alpha chains, so its frequency means little. V usage is TRBV4-1 and J usage is TRBJ2-3; tentative D call: TRBD2 (7 bases). Deletions cut 3 bases from V and 5 bases from J, with 12 bases between. This CDR3 contains 14 residues. Per the germline V gene, CDR1 is MGHRA and CDR2 is YSYEKL. CDR3 DNA sequence: TGCGCCAGCAGCCACCGGGGGGCGGGAGATACGCAGTATTTT. Its protein product is CASSHRGAGDTQYF.

Sample share makes this clonotype large. The library was prepared for alpha chains; this beta chain is a stray read, so its frequency means little. The chain is built from TRBV6-6 and TRBJ1-1, with D unresolved. The V and J ends lost 4 bases and 4 bases respectively, with 7 bases between them. The CDR3 loop spans 12 amino acids. CDR1 and CDR2 from the germline V gene are MNHNY and SVGAGI (reference sequence). CDR3 DNA: TGTGCCAGCAGTTCCCCAGCCACTGAAGCTTTCTTT. It codes for CASSSPATEAFF.

Comments on this clonotype: In a library made to pick up alpha chains, this beta chain is a stray read with a size that means little. CDR3 region: CASSRTGSDEQYF. The DNA of the CDR3 is TGCGCCAGCAGCCGGACAGGGAGCGACGAGCAGTACTTC. This chain joins TRBV4-1 and TRBJ2-7, with 8 bases matching TRBD1. V lost 4 bases and J lost 5; bases outside the gene matches: 4. The length of the CDR3 is 13 residues. CDR1 is MGHRA and CDR2 is YSYEKL in the germline V gene.

In its sample, this clonotype is medium-sized. Because this beta chain is a stray read in a library intended to capture alpha chains, its abundance should not be given much weight. This chain uses TRBV20-1 with TRBJ1-1, with D uncertain. Germline CDR1 and CDR2: DFQATT and SNEGSKA (reference sequence). This CDR3 spans 12 amino acids. Trimming removed 1 base from V and 7 bases from J, with 10 bases in between. CDR3 DNA: TGCAGTGCTAGAGGGACGGTCCGTGAAGCTTTCTTT. Amino acid sequence: CSARGTVREAFF.

Regarding this clonotype: Because the library targeted alpha chains, this beta chain is an off-target read whose size means little. The chain couples TRBV12-3 or TRBV12-4 to TRBJ1-1; no definite D call. Trimming shortened V by 7 bases and J by 6 bases, and 12 bases separated the two germline ends. The CDR3 extends over 12 amino acids. The CDR3 here is CASNKAGSEAFF. The CDR3, as DNA: TGTGCCAGCAACAAGGCGGGTTCTGAAGCTTTCTTT.

This clonotype ranks as large (0.1 to 1%). The library was built for alpha chains, so this beta chain is an off-target read and its size means little. The chain is built from TRBV6-2 or TRBV6-3 and TRBJ2-1; D is uncertain. Trimming pared 7 bases from V and 9 bases from J, leaving 10 bases between. Germline CDR1 MNHEY, CDR2 SVGEGT. CDR3 length: 11 amino acids. The CDR3 region is CASTSWGEQFF. CDR3 sequence (DNA): TGTGCCAGCACTTCCTGGGGTGAGCAGTTCTTC.

This clonotype has a handful of counts. This beta chain is a stray sequence in a library constructed for alpha chains; its clone size is not meaningful. The V gene is TRBV4-2, the J gene TRBJ2-2, with a weak D call TRBD2 (7 bases). The V and J ends lost 0 bases and 5 bases respectively, with 10 bases between them. CDR3 length: 15 amino acids. Germline CDR1 and CDR2: LGHNA and YNFKEQ. The CDR3 DNA reads TGTGCCAGCAGCCAAGAGGGGGGGCGGACCGGGGAGCTGTTTTTT. Amino acid sequence: CASSQEGGRTGELFF.

In its sample, this clonotype was seen a few times. This beta chain was picked up by a library intended for alpha chains and is off target, so its count carries little meaning. The rearrangement uses TRBV3-1 and TRBJ2-2; 8 bases line up with TRBD2. This CDR3 contains 19 residues. Trimming removed 0 bases from V and 2 bases from J; junction bases left unmatched: 11. Germline CDR1 reads LGHDT; CDR2 reads YNNKEL (reference sequence). The CDR3 is CASSQEGQWSGSNTGELFF. As DNA, the CDR3 is TGTGCCAGCAGCCAAGAGGGGCAGTGGAGCGGGAGTAACACCGGGGAGCTGTTTTTT.

Relative to its sample, this clonotype is large (0.1 to 1%). This beta chain is an off-target read within a library intended for alpha chains, so its frequency means little. The rearrangement links TRBV4-2 to TRBJ1-4; D may be TRBD1 (5 bases). CDR3 length: 15 amino acids. Trimming shortened V by 1 base and J by 8 bases, and 14 bases separated the two germline ends. Germline V gives CDR1 LGHNA, CDR2 YNFKEQ. CDR3 nucleotides: TGTGCCAGCAGCCAAGTTGGAGGGAGGGACGAAAAACTGTTTTTT. Its translation is CASSQVGGRDEKLFF.

This clonotype is large. This beta chain slipped into a library made for alpha chains as a stray read, so its size is not meaningful. The gene calls are TRBV18 and TRBJ1-1, with TRBD1 as a possible D gene (5 bases). The CDR3 consists of 14 residues. Trimming removed 6 bases at V and 3 bases at J, with 14 bases between. Germline CDR1 KGHSH, CDR2 LQKENI. The CDR3 region is CASSLRAEDTEAFF. The CDR3, as DNA: TGTGCCAGCTCCCTCAGGGCGGAGGACACTGAAGCTTTCTTT.

On this clonotype: This beta chain slipped into a library made for alpha chains as a stray read, so its size is not meaningful. The chain employs TRBV19 and TRBJ2-1, with D unresolved. This CDR3 contains 15 residues. Trimming left V 9 bases short and J 0 bases short, with 15 bases between. Germline-derived CDR1 and CDR2 are LNHDA and SQIVND (reference sequence). The CDR3 coding sequence is TGTGCCAGCCGAGGTGACACGAGCTCCTACAATGAGCAGTTCTTC. It is translated as CASRGDTSSYNEQFF.

In its sample, this clonotype is large. The library was built for alpha chains, so this beta chain is an off-target read and its size means little. This chain links TRBV4-2 with TRBJ1-1; no reliable D call. V was shortened by 4 bases and J by 8 bases, with 14 bases between the two germline ends. The CDR3 sequence is 13 residues long. Germline loops: CDR1 LGHNA, CDR2 YNFKEQ. DNA for the CDR3: TGTGCCAGCAGCCCCGTAGGTGGACCCGAAGCTTTCTTT. It codes for CASSPVGGPEAFF.

This clonotype was found a few times. Since it is a stray read in a library aimed at alpha chains, this beta chain has a size that is not meaningful. The rearrangement links TRBV10-3 to TRBJ2-1; TRBD2 might be the D (5 bases). There are 12 residues in the CDR3. Trimming cost V 10 bases and J 15 bases, with 22 bases left between them. CDR1 is ENHRY and CDR2 is SYGVKD in the germline V gene. The chain's CDR3 is CATRGSGGLMFF. The CDR3 DNA sequence: TGTGCCACGAGAGGGAGCGGTGGTTTAATGTTCTTC.

Remarks on this clonotype: Within a library made for alpha chains, this beta chain is off target, and its count is uninformative. The chain uses TRBV2 and TRBJ2-1; 13 bases agree with TRBD2. The CDR3 length is 18 residues. The germline CDR1 and CDR2 sequences are SNHLY and FYNNEI. Germline trimming cut 5 bases from V and 4 bases from J; bases unmatched to any gene: 11. The CDR3 here is CASSTTSGRALAYNEQFF. The CDR3 bases are TGTGCCAGCAGTACCACTAGCGGGAGGGCCTTAGCGTACAATGAGCAGTTCTTC.

In this sample, this clonotype turned up a few times. The size of this beta chain means little, since it is a stray read in a library made for alpha chains. The J gene is TRBJ2-5, the V gene TRBV18; 12 nucleotides match TRBD2. The CDR3 runs to 15 residues. The junction had 6 bases not matched to a gene; V was cut back by 8 bases and J by 2 bases. Germline lookup yields CDR1 KGHSH and CDR2 LQKENI. CDR3 loop: CASTTSGGTQETQYF. The CDR3 DNA is TGTGCCAGCACTACTAGCGGGGGGACACAAGAGACCCAGTACTTC.

On this clonotype: A library made for alpha chains picked up this beta chain off target, so its size means little. CDR3 loop: CASSLVIGNVMNEQFF. The CDR3, as DNA: TGTGCCAGCAGTTTAGTGATAGGGAATGTAATGAATGAGCAGTTCTTC. V is TRBV28 and J is TRBJ2-1, with D unresolved. The germline gives CDR1 MDHEN, CDR2 SYDVKM. The V and J ends lost 2 bases and 7 bases respectively, with 18 bases between them. The CDR3 runs to 16 residues.

As to this clonotype: This beta chain was picked up by a library intended for alpha chains and is off target, so its count carries little meaning. This chain uses TRBV7-9 with TRBJ2-5, with unresolved D. The CDR3 covers 11 residues. Trimming left V 2 bases short and J 5 bases short, with 3 bases between. CDR1 is SEHNR and CDR2 is FQNEAQ in the germline V gene (reference sequence). The CDR3 region is CASSLMETQYF. CDR3 coding DNA: TGTGCCAGCAGCTTAATGGAGACCCAGTACTTC. Using reference TRBV7-9 and TRBJ2-5 for the parts outside the CDR3, the full variable domain is DTGVSQNPRHKITKRGQNVTFRCDPISEHNRLYWYRQTLGQGPEFLTYFQNEAQLEKSRLLSDRFSAERPKGSFSTLEIQRTEQGDSAMYLCASSLMETQYFGPGTRLLVL.